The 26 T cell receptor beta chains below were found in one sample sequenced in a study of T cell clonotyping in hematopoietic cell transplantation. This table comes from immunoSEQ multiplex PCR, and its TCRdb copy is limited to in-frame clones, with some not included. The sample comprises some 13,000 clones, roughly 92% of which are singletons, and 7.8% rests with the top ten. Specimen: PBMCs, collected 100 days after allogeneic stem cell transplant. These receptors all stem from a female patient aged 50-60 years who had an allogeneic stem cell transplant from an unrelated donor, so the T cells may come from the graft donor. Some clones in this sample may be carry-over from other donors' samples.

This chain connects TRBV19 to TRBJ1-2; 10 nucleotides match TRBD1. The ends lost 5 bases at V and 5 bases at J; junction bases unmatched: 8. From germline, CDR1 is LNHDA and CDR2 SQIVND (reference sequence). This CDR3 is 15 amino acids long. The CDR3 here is CASSAPPGQGYGYTF. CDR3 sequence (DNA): TGTGCCAGTAGTGCCCCCCCGGGACAGGGGTATGGCTACACCTTC.

The CDR3 bases are TGTGCCAGCAGCCCTAGATGGTTACTAGCGGGATTGATGAGCACAGATACGCAGTATTTT. It yields the protein CASSPRWLLAGLMSTDTQYF. The chain employs TRBV7-8 and TRBJ2-3; TRBD2 matches 10 bases. The V and J ends lost 5 bases and 0 bases, in that order; junction bases with no gene match: 17. Germline V gene data show CDR1 as SGHVS and CDR2 as FQNEAQ. CDR3 length: 20 residues.

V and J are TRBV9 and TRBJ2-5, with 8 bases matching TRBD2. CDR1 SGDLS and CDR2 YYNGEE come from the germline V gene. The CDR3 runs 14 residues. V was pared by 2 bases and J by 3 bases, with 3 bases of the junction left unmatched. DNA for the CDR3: TGTGCCAGCAGCGTCGGGGGGGGGAAAGAGACCCAGTACTTC. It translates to CASSVGGGKETQYF.

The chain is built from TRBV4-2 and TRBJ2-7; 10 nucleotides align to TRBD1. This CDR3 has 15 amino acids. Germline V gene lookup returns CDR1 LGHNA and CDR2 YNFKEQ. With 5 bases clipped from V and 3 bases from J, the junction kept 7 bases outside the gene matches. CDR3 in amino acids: CASSSGTGVFYEQYF. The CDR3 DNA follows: TGTGCCAGCAGCTCCGGGACAGGGGTTTTCTACGAGCAGTACTTC.

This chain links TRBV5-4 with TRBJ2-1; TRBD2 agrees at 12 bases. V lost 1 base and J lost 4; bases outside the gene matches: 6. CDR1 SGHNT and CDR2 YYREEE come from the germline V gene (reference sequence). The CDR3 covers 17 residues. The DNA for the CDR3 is TGTGCCAGCAGCTTGACGACTAGCGGGAGTACATACAATGAGCAGTTCTTC. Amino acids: CASSLTTSGSTYNEQFF.

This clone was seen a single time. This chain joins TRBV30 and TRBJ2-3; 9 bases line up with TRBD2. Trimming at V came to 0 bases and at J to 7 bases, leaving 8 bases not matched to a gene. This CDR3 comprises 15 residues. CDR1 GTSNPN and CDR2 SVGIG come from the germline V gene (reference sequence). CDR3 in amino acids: CAWSVWREGSYTQYF. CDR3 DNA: TGTGCCTGGAGTGTTTGGCGGGAGGGGTCTTATACGCAGTATTTT.

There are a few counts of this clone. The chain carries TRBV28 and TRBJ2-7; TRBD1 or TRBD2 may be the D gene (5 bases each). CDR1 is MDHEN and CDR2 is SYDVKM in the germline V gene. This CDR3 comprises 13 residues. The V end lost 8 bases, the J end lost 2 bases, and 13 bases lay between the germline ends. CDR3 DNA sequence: TGTGCCAGCTTTCGGGACGGGGCCTACGAGCAGTACTTC. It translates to CASFRDGAYEQYF.

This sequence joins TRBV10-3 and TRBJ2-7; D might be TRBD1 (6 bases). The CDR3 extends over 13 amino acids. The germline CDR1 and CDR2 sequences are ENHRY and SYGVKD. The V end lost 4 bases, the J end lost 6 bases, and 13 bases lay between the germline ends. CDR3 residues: CAISGQEFAEQYF. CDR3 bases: TGTGCCATCAGTGGACAGGAGTTCGCCGAGCAGTACTTC.

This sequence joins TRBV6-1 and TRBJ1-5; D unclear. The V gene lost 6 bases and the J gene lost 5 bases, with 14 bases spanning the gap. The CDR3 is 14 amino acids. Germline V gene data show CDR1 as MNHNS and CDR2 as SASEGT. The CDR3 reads CASSPQESYQPQHF. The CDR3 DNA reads TGTGCCAGCAGCCCTCAGGAGAGTTATCAGCCCCAGCATTTT.

For the CDR3, the DNA is TGTGCCAGCAGCAAAGGGGGGTACTATGGCTACACCTTC. Its translation: CASSKGGYYGYTF. V usage is TRBV11-2 and J usage is TRBJ1-2; the D gene is possibly TRBD1 (6 bases). The CDR3 spans 13 residues. The ends were cut back, 5 bases at V and 3 bases at J, with 10 bases in the middle. Germline assignment: CDR1 SGHAT and CDR2 FQNNGV.

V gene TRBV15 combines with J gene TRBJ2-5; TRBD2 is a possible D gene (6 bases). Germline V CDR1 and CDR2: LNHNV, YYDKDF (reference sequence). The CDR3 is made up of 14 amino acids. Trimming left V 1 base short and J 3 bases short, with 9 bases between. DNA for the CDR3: TGTGCCACCAGCAGAGGAGCGGGCGAAGAGACCCAGTACTTC. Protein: CATSRGAGEETQYF.

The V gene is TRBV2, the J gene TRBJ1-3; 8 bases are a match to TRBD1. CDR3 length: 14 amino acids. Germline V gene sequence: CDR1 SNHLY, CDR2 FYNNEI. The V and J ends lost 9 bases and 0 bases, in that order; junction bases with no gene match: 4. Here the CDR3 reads CASRTGLSGNTIYF. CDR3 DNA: TGTGCCAGTAGGACAGGGCTCTCTGGAAACACCATATATTTT.

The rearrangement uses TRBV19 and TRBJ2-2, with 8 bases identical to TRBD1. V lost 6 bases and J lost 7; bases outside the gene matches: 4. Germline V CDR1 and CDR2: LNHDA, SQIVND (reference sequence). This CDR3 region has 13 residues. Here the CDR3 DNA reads TGTGCCAGTAGGGACAGGGTGGTCGGGGAGCTGTTTTTT. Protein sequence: CASRDRVVGELFF. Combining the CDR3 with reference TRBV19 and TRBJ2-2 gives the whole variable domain DGGITQSPKYLFRKEGQNVTLSCEQNLNHDAMYWYRQDPGQGLRLIYYSQIVNDFQKGDIAEGYSVSREKKESFPLTVTSAQKNPTAFYLCASRDRVVGELFFGEGSRLTVL.

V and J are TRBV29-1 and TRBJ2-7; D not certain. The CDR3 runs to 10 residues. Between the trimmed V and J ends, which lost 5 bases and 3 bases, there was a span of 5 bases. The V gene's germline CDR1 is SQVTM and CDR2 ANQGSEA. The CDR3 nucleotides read TGCAGCGTTTTGGGCTACGAGCAGTACTTC. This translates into CSVLGYEQYF.

The CDR3 reads CASSSRSGINQPQHF. The CDR3 nucleotides read TGTGCCAGCAGCTCGAGGTCAGGGATCAATCAGCCCCAGCATTTT. The chain has TRBV7-2 and TRBJ1-5; TRBD1 might be the D (5 bases). The CDR3 sequence is 15 residues long. The V gene lost 4 bases and the J gene lost 3 bases, with 13 bases spanning the gap. CDR1 and CDR2 (germline): SGHTA, FQGNSA.

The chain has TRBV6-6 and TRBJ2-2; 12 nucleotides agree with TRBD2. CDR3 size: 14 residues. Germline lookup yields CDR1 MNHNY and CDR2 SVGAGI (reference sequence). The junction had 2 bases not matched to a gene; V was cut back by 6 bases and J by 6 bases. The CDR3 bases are TGTGCCAGCAGCTCTAGCGGGGGGGCCGGGGAGCTGTTTTTT. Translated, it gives CASSSSGGAGELFF.

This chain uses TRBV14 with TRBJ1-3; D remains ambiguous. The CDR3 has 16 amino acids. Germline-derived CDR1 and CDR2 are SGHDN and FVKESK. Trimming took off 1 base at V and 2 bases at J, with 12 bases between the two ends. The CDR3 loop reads CASSQAPGRAGNTIYF. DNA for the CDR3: TGTGCCAGCAGCCAAGCGCCAGGTAGGGCTGGAAACACCATATATTTT.

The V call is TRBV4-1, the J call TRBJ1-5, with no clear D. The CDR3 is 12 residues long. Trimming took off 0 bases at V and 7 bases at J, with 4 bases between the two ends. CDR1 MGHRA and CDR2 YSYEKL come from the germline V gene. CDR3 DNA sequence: TGCGCCAGCAGCCAAGATGGGCAGCCCCAGCATTTT. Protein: CASSQDGQPQHF.

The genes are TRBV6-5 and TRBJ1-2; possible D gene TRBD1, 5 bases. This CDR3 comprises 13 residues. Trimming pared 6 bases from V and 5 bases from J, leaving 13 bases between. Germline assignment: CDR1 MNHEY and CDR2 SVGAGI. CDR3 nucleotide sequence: TGTGCCAGCAGCCCCCGGGACTTATATGGCTACACCTTC. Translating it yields CASSPRDLYGYTF.

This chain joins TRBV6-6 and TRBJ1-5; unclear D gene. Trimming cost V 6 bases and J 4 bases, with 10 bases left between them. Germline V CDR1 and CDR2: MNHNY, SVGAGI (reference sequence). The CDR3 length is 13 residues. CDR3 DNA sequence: TGTGCCAGCAGATTGACCGCAAATCAGCCCCAGCATTTT. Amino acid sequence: CASRLTANQPQHF.

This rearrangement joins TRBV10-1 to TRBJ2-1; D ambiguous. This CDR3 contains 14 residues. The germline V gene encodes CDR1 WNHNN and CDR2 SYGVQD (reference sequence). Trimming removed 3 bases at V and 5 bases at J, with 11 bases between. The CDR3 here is CASSDPAPNNEQFF. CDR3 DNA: TGCGCCAGCAGTGATCCCGCCCCCAACAATGAGCAGTTCTTC.

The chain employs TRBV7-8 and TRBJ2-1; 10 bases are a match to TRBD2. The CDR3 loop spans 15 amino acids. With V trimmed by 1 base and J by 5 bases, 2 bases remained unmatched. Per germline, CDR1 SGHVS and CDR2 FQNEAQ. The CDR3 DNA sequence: TGTGCCAGCAGCTTAGAGCTAGCGGGAGACAATGAGCAGTTCTTC. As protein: CASSLELAGDNEQFF. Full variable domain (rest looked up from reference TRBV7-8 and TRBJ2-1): GAGVSQSPRYKVAKRGQDVALRCDPISGHVSLFWYQQALGQGPEFLTYFQNEAQLDKSGLPSDRFFAERPEGSVSTLKIQRTQQEDSAVYLCASSLELAGDNEQFFGPGTRLTVL.

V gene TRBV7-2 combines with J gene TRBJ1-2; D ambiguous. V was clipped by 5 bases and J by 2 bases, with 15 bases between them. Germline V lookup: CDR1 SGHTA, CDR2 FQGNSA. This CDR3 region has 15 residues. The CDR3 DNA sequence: TGTGCCAGCAGCCTGCAGCAGGAACCAAACTATGGCTACACCTTC. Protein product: CASSLQQEPNYGYTF.

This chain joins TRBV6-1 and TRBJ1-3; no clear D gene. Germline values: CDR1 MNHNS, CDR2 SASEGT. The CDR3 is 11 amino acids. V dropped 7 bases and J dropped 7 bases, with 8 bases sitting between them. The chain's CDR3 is CASTAFNTIYF. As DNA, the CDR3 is TGTGCCAGCACCGCATTTAACACCATATATTTT.

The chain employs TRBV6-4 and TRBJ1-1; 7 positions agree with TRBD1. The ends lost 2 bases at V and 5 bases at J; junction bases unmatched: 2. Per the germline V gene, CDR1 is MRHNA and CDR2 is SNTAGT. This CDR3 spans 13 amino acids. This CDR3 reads CASSDRQGTEAFF. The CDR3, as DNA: TGTGCCAGCAGTGACCGACAGGGAACTGAAGCTTTCTTT.

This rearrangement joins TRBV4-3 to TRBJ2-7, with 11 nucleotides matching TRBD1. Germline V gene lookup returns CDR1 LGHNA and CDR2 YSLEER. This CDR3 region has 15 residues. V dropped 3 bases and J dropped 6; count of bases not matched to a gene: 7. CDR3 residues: CASSQDRGPFLEQYF. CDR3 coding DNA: TGCGCCAGCAGCCAGGACAGGGGGCCCTTCCTCGAGCAGTACTTC.